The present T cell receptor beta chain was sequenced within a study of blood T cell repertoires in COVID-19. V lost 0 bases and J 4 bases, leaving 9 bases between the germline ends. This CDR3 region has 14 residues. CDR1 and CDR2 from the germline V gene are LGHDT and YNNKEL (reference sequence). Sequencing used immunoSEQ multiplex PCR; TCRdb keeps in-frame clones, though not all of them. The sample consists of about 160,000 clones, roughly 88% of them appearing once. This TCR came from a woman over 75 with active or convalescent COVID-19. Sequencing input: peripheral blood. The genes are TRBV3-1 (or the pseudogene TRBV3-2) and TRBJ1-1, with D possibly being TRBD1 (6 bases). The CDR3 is CASSQEGGITEAFF. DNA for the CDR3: TGTGCCAGCAGCCAAGAAGGGGGAATCACTGAAGCTTTCTTT.